The 7 T cell receptor beta chains presented below share a single source sample, sequenced in a study of shared clonotypes between healthy human individuals. The assay was immunoSEQ multiplex PCR, and TCRdb's table has in-frame clones only and misses some. The data contain under 700,000 clones, approximately 95% of them singletons. CD8 cells classed as naive were CD45RO-negative and positively selected for CCR7, excluding terminally differentiated effector memory CD45RA+ cells. The specimen was naive CD8+ T cells sorted from blood. Receptors originate from a woman between 25 and 40 years old in good health.

The chain is built from TRBV25-1 and TRBJ1-1; weak D call: TRBD1 (5 bases). The V and J ends lost 2 bases and 1 base respectively, with 14 bases between them. The CDR3 is 16 residues long. The germline V gene encodes CDR1 MGHDK and CDR2 SYGVNS. CDR3 DNA sequence: TGTGCCAGCAGTGAAATCCCTATGGGGCCGAACACTGAAGCTTTCTTT. Protein sequence: CASSEIPMGPNTEAFF.

The rearrangement uses TRBV6-1 and TRBJ2-3, with TRBD1 matching over 7 bases. The CDR3 runs 15 residues. Per germline, CDR1 MNHNS and CDR2 SASEGT. V lost 6 bases and J lost 2; bases outside the gene matches: 8. The CDR3 DNA reads TGTGCCAGCAGCGCCGGACAGGCGAACACAGATACGCAGTATTTT. This gives the protein CASSAGQANTDTQYF.

This chain connects TRBV29-1 to TRBJ2-1, with D unclear. Germline CDR1 SQVTM, CDR2 ANQGSEA. The ends were cut back, 4 bases at V and 4 bases at J, with 11 bases in the middle. The length of the CDR3 is 13 residues. CDR3 residues: CSVAFGYYNEQFF. The CDR3 bases are TGCAGCGTTGCTTTTGGGTATTACAATGAGCAGTTCTTC.

This clone has only one observation. The chain uses TRBV11-2 and TRBJ2-1; 10 nucleotides align to TRBD2. V was clipped by 4 bases and J by 5 bases; unmatched bases: 5. The CDR3 contains 15 residues. Germline V gene sequence: CDR1 SGHAT, CDR2 FQNNGV. The CDR3 protein is CASSSPTSGNNEQFF. CDR3 nucleotides: TGTGCCAGCAGCTCACCCACTAGCGGGAACAATGAGCAGTTCTTC.

The gene calls are TRBV14 and TRBJ2-7; D is unclear. Germline V CDR1 and CDR2: SGHDN, FVKESK. V was clipped by 0 bases and J by 5 bases, with 20 bases between them. The CDR3 sequence is 17 residues long. CDR3: CASSQDPPSVLLHEQYF. DNA of the CDR3: TGTGCCAGCAGCCAAGATCCCCCCTCTGTATTGCTACACGAGCAGTACTTC.

The chain uses TRBV10-3 and TRBJ2-5; 7 bases match TRBD2. Germline CDR1 is ENHRY and CDR2 is SYGVKD. With V trimmed by 2 bases and J by 1 base, 4 bases remained unmatched. The CDR3 spans 15 residues. As DNA, the CDR3 is TGTGCCATCAGTGAGAATAGCGGGTTCCAAGAGACCCAGTACTTC. Translated: CAISENSGFQETQYF.

The chain couples TRBV14 to TRBJ2-5, with a tentative D call TRBD2 (7 bases). The CDR3 has 17 residues. The germline V and J ends were trimmed by 4 bases and 4 bases, with 22 bases remaining between them. CDR1 and CDR2 from the germline V gene are SGHDN and FVKESK. The CDR3 here is CASSPRLGQGGAETQYF. As DNA, the CDR3 is TGTGCCAGCAGCCCCCGTCTCGGACAAGGGGGGGCAGAGACCCAGTACTTC.